This entry lists 15 T cell receptor beta chains sequenced from one sample in a study of shared clonotypes between healthy human individuals. Sequencing was performed with immunoSEQ multiplex PCR; in TCRdb, only in-frame clones are kept and a portion is missing. The sample lists millions of clones, approximately 90% occurring once. Sequenced: naive CD4+ T cells sorted from blood. Subset reported: CD45RA+ positively selected. All receptors derive from a young man in good health.

V gene TRBV19 combines with J gene TRBJ2-3; 9 bases line up with TRBD1. This CDR3 comprises 15 residues. Germline V gene lookup returns CDR1 LNHDA and CDR2 SQIVND (reference sequence). With V trimmed by 5 bases and J by 0 bases, 3 bases remained unmatched. Here the CDR3 reads CASSADRGSTDTQYF. The CDR3 coding sequence is TGTGCCAGTAGTGCGGACAGGGGTAGCACAGATACGCAGTATTTT.

J is TRBJ2-3 and V is TRBV18; 14 nucleotides line up with TRBD2. Trimming removed 1 base from V and 6 bases from J; junction bases left unmatched: 9. The CDR3 is made up of 18 amino acids. The V gene's germline CDR1 is KGHSH and CDR2 LQKENI. The CDR3 DNA reads TGTGCCAGCTCACCACTTCCGGGACTAGCGGGAGTAGCCGATACGCAGTATTTT. It specifies CASSPLPGLAGVADTQYF. The full variable domain, completed using reference TRBV18 and TRBJ2-3, is NAGVMQNPRHLVRRRGQEARLRCSPMKGHSHVYWYRQLPEEGLKFMVYLQKENIIDESGMPKERFSAEFPKEGPSILRIQQVVRGDSAAYFCASSPLPGLAGVADTQYFGPGTRLTVL.

This clone occurred once. The J gene is TRBJ1-1, the V gene TRBV7-9; D gene unclear. This CDR3 contains 11 residues. The V gene's germline CDR1 is SEHNR and CDR2 FQNEAQ (reference sequence). V dropped 0 bases and J dropped 9 bases, with 5 bases sitting between them. CDR3 sequence: CASSLARQAFF. The CDR3 DNA follows: TGTGCCAGCAGCTTAGCAAGACAAGCTTTCTTT.

CDR3 nucleotide sequence: TGCAGCGTTGCGGGGGGCTGGGGATCCTACGAGCAGTACTTC. Residues: CSVAGGWGSYEQYF. The chain recombines TRBV29-1 with TRBJ2-7; possible D gene TRBD2, 7 bases. The CDR3 is 14 residues long. CDR1 is SQVTM, CDR2 ANQGSEA, per germline. V was shortened by 4 bases and J by 1 base, with 14 bases between the two germline ends.

This chain connects TRBV19 to TRBJ1-1; 10 bases align to TRBD1. The CDR3 has 13 amino acids. Germline CDR1 reads LNHDA; CDR2 reads SQIVND (reference sequence). The V and J ends lost 9 bases and 1 base, in that order; junction bases with no gene match: 2. The chain's CDR3 is CASDRGPNTEAFF. The CDR3 DNA reads TGTGCCAGCGACAGGGGGCCGAACACTGAAGCTTTCTTT.

CDR3 amino acids: CASSSGLLTYEQYF. CDR3 nucleotides: TGTGCCAGCAGTTCGGGACTGCTGACCTACGAGCAGTACTTC. The chain combines TRBV28 with TRBJ2-7, with a tentative D call TRBD2 (6 bases). There are 14 residues in the CDR3. Germline V gene sequence: CDR1 MDHEN, CDR2 SYDVKM. Trimming took off 4 bases at V and 2 bases at J, with 12 bases between the two ends.

V gene TRBV7-9 combines with J gene TRBJ1-3; tentative D call: TRBD1 (5 bases). Trimming took 5 bases from V and 0 from J, leaving 14 bases between them. CDR1 SEHNR and CDR2 FQNEAQ come from the germline V gene (reference sequence). The CDR3 is 16 residues long. The CDR3 region has the DNA TGTGCCAGCAGCATCGGACAACAAAGCTCTGGAAACACCATATATTTT. Its translation: CASSIGQQSSGNTIYF.

The rearrangement links TRBV2 to TRBJ1-2, with a possible D match to TRBD1 (5 bases). The germline V gene encodes CDR1 SNHLY and CDR2 FYNNEI. This CDR3 spans 12 amino acids. Trimming stripped 4 bases from V and 8 bases from J, with 11 bases between. This CDR3 reads CASSARTWGYTF. CDR3 DNA sequence: TGTGCCAGCAGTGCCCGGACATGGGGCTACACCTTC.

The chain recombines TRBV5-1 with TRBJ2-3, with D perhaps TRBD2 (5 bases). V lost 9 bases and J 3 bases, leaving 20 bases between the germline ends. The CDR3 is made up of 15 amino acids. Germline V gene data show CDR1 as SGHRS and CDR2 as YFSETQ. The CDR3 sequence is CATSQRASPTDTQYF. The CDR3 region has the DNA TGCGCCACCTCCCAACGGGCTAGCCCTACAGATACGCAGTATTTT.

The V and J genes are TRBV18 and TRBJ2-1; 9 bases map to TRBD1. V was clipped by 2 bases and J by 3 bases; unmatched bases: 8. Germline V gene sequence: CDR1 KGHSH, CDR2 LQKENI. This CDR3 is built from 17 residues. CDR3 bases: TGTGCCAGCTCACCAGAGGGACAGGGTAGGTTCTACAATGAGCAGTTCTTC. Amino acid sequence: CASSPEGQGRFYNEQFF.

The chain couples TRBV7-6 to TRBJ2-5, with D uncertain. CDR3 length: 13 residues. V dropped 1 base and J dropped 4 bases, with 7 bases sitting between them. CDR1 SGHVS and CDR2 FNYEAQ come from the germline V gene. The DNA for the CDR3 is TGTGCCAGCAGCTTAGGGACGGTAGAGACCCAGTACTTC. Protein product: CASSLGTVETQYF.

CDR3 in amino acids: CASANTDTQYF. The CDR3 DNA reads as TGTGCCAGCGCCAACACAGATACGCAGTATTTT. The chain joins TRBV25-1 to TRBJ2-3; D uncertain. In germline, CDR1 is MGHDK, CDR2 SYGVNS. Trimming pared 8 bases from V and 2 bases from J, leaving 5 bases between. The CDR3 totals 11 residues.

CDR3 sequence: CASSLVFTEAFF. CDR3 sequence (DNA): TGTGCCAGCAGCTTAGTATTCACTGAAGCTTTCTTT. This rearrangement joins TRBV7-9 to TRBJ1-1, with no clear D. Trimming removed 1 base at V and 4 bases at J, with 4 bases between. CDR1 and CDR2 from the germline V gene are SEHNR and FQNEAQ (reference sequence). CDR3 length equals 12 residues. Together with reference TRBV7-9 and TRBJ1-1, the CDR3 gives the full variable domain: DTGVSQNPRHKITKRGQNVTFRCDPISEHNRLYWYRQTLGQGPEFLTYFQNEAQLEKSRLLSDRFSAERPKGSFSTLEIQRTEQGDSAMYLCASSLVFTEAFFGQGTRLTVV.

Of note for this clone: In the same sample, other DNA sequences code for this CDR3. The V and J genes are TRBV18 and TRBJ1-2; 8 bases match TRBD1. Germline CDR1 and CDR2: KGHSH and LQKENI. The length of the CDR3 is 14 residues. The trim removed 4 bases at V and 8 bases at J, leaving 9 bases unmatched. The DNA of the CDR3 is TGTGCCAGCTCACTTGGGCAGGGGGCTGACGGCTACACCTTC. This sequence encodes CASSLGQGADGYTF.

The chain is built from TRBV7-6 and TRBJ2-2; perhaps TRBD1 as D (5 bases). Looked up from germline, CDR1 is SGHVS and CDR2 is FNYEAQ. CDR3 length: 14 amino acids. V was shortened by 3 bases and J by 3 bases, with 8 bases between the two germline ends. The CDR3 region has the DNA TGTGCCAGCAGCTTGGACATTTACACCGGGGAGCTGTTTTTT. Amino acids: CASSLDIYTGELFF.